The 26 T cell receptor beta chains below all came from one sample that was sequenced in a study of blood T cell repertoires in COVID-19. Assay used: immunoSEQ multiplex PCR; TCRdb lists only in-frame clones, some missing. Of just over 300,000 clones in the sample, 87% were seen once. The sample was peripheral blood. The receptor set was obtained from a man aged 18 to 29 with active or convalescent COVID-19.

This clone appeared a few times. The gene calls are TRBV5-4 and TRBJ1-2; 8 bases align to TRBD1. Germline values: CDR1 SGHNT, CDR2 YYREEE (reference sequence). The CDR3 length is 15 residues. Unmatched junction bases numbered 8, after V lost 1 base and J lost 6 bases. The CDR3 loop is CASSLPTGGQNGYTF. CDR3 nucleotide sequence: TGTGCCAGCAGCTTGCCCACAGGGGGTCAGAATGGCTACACCTTC.

The chain employs TRBV18 and TRBJ1-1; 10 bases match TRBD1. V lost 5 bases to trimming and J lost 4 bases; unmatched junction nucleotides: 7. This CDR3 has 15 amino acids. The germline CDR1 and CDR2 sequences are KGHSH and LQKENI. The CDR3 region is CASSSAWTGGTEAFF. CDR3 nucleotide sequence: TGTGCCAGCTCATCGGCCTGGACAGGGGGCACTGAAGCTTTCTTT.

The sample holds one count of this clone. CDR3 residues: CASSLDVQDEAFF. CDR3 DNA: TGTGCCAGCAGCTTAGATGTTCAGGATGAAGCTTTCTTT. The chain has TRBV7-2 and TRBJ1-1, with D hard to call. Germline CDR1 is SGHTA and CDR2 is FQGNSA. This CDR3 region has 13 residues. Trimming stripped 1 base from V and 7 bases from J, with 10 bases between.

The gene calls are TRBV4-1 and TRBJ1-5; TRBD1 aligns across 9 bases. Germline trimming cut 4 bases from V and 7 bases from J; bases unmatched to any gene: 5. Germline CDR1 reads MGHRA; CDR2 reads YSYEKL. This CDR3 is 14 amino acids long. Here the CDR3 reads CASSLGQGGQPQHF. CDR3 DNA sequence: TGCGCCAGCAGCCTGGGACAGGGAGGCCAGCCCCAGCATTTT.

The chain uses TRBV19 and TRBJ1-6, with 8 bases aligning to TRBD1. Per germline, CDR1 LNHDA and CDR2 SQIVND (reference sequence). The CDR3 spans 14 residues. The ends lost 6 bases at V and 9 bases at J; junction bases unmatched: 7. CDR3 amino acids: CASRTGQVSSPLHF. The CDR3 nucleotides read TGTGCCAGTAGAACGGGACAGGTTTCTTCACCCCTCCACTTT.

The V call is TRBV19, the J call TRBJ1-2; D is unclear. The CDR3 spans 12 residues. CDR1 is LNHDA and CDR2 is SQIVND in the germline V gene (reference sequence). Trimming took off 3 bases at V and 5 bases at J, with 7 bases between the two ends. CDR3 protein: CASSISRYGYTF. The DNA of the CDR3 is TGTGCCAGTAGTATTAGTCGATATGGCTACACCTTC.

The chain recombines TRBV11-2 with TRBJ2-1; 9 nucleotides agree with TRBD2. The V and J ends lost 0 bases and 8 bases, in that order; junction bases with no gene match: 17. The CDR3 extends over 19 amino acids. The V gene's germline CDR1 is SGHAT and CDR2 FQNNGV. CDR3 in amino acids: CASSLDNRLGRGGSDEQFF. DNA for the CDR3: TGTGCCAGCAGCTTAGACAATCGCCTTGGGCGGGGGGGCTCCGATGAGCAGTTCTTC.

This CDR3 reads CATRSSGSDQAFF. DNA of the CDR3: TGTGCCACTAGAAGTTCGGGGAGCGACCAAGCTTTCTTT. The chain carries TRBV24-1 and TRBJ1-1; D is ambiguous. Trimming shortened V by 10 bases and J by 9 bases, and 20 bases separated the two germline ends. From germline, CDR1 is KGHDR and CDR2 SFDVKD. This CDR3 is 13 amino acids long.

The rearrangement links TRBV9 to TRBJ1-1; possibly TRBD1 for D (6 bases). In germline, CDR1 is SGDLS, CDR2 YYNGEE. Trimming pared 2 bases from V and 5 bases from J, leaving 10 bases between. CDR3 size: 13 residues. The CDR3 DNA reads TGTGCCAGCAGCGTTAGGGGGAAGACTGAAGCTTTCTTT. It codes for CASSVRGKTEAFF.

V gene TRBV7-7 combines with J gene TRBJ2-1, with D possibly being TRBD2 (6 bases). The CDR3 loop spans 16 amino acids. The germline V and J ends were trimmed by 4 bases and 4 bases, with 17 bases remaining between them. The germline CDR1 and CDR2 sequences are SSHAT and FNYEAQ (reference sequence). The CDR3 loop reads CASSSGGRQGYNEQFF. The CDR3 nucleotides are TGTGCCAGCAGCTCCGGAGGGCGACAAGGATACAATGAGCAGTTCTTC.

This clone was seen a handful of times. The CDR3 bases are TGTGCCAGCAGCTTCATTGCCGGGTATGGCTACACCTTC. Amino acids: CASSFIAGYGYTF. The chain carries TRBV7-9 and TRBJ1-2; D is ambiguous. The CDR3 extends over 13 amino acids. The V end lost 3 bases, the J end lost 5 bases, and 10 bases lay between the germline ends. From germline, CDR1 is SEHNR and CDR2 FQNEAQ (reference sequence).

The gene calls are TRBV27 and TRBJ1-1; 9 bases map to TRBD1. The CDR3 runs 15 residues. The germline V gene has CDR1 MNHEY and CDR2 SMNVEV (reference sequence). Trimming at V came to 3 bases and at J to 0 bases, leaving 2 bases not matched to a gene. The CDR3 bases are TGTGCCAGCAGTTTGTGGGACAGGGTGAACACTGAAGCTTTCTTT. It yields the protein CASSLWDRVNTEAFF.

This sequence joins TRBV5-1 and TRBJ2-3; tentative D call: TRBD1 (5 bases). CDR1 and CDR2 (germline): SGHRS, YFSETQ. This CDR3 is 15 amino acids long. V was shortened by 0 bases and J by 5 bases, with 13 bases between the two germline ends. The DNA of the CDR3 is TGCGCCAGCAGCTTGGCCCCCAGGGTGGAAGATACGCAGTATTTT. As protein: CASSLAPRVEDTQYF.

The chain combines TRBV11-2 with TRBJ1-3; TRBD1 matches at 9 bases. The germline gives CDR1 SGHAT, CDR2 FQNNGV. CDR3 size: 17 residues. V lost 5 bases to trimming and J lost 1 base; unmatched junction nucleotides: 9. CDR3 protein: CASSHGTGHGSGNTIYF. In DNA, the CDR3 is TGTGCCAGCAGCCATGGGACAGGGCATGGATCTGGAAACACCATATATTTT.

In DNA form, the CDR3 reads TGTGCCATCAGTGAGGAAAACAGTAACGAGCAGTACTTC. The encoded protein is CAISEENSNEQYF. The genes are TRBV10-3 and TRBJ2-7; D remains ambiguous. V was clipped by 2 bases and J by 5 bases, with 10 bases between them. Germline-derived CDR1 and CDR2 are ENHRY and SYGVKD. CDR3 length: 13 amino acids.

The chain carries TRBV2 and TRBJ1-2; D is undetermined. The length of the CDR3 is 13 residues. Germline values: CDR1 SNHLY, CDR2 FYNNEI. V lost 6 bases and J lost 6, with 14 bases in between. The DNA for the CDR3 is TGTGCCAGCAGACGCTCAACTAGGGATGGCTACACCTTC. Translated: CASRRSTRDGYTF. Looking up the rest from reference TRBV2 and TRBJ1-2 gives the full variable domain: EPEVTQTPSHQVTQMGQEVILRCVPISNHLYFYWYRQILGQKVEFLVSFYNNEISEKSEIFDDQFSVERPDGSNFTLKIRSTKLEDSAMYFCASRRSTRDGYTFGSGTRLTVV.

This rearrangement joins TRBV18 to TRBJ2-2; 7 bases are a match to TRBD2. Germline V gives CDR1 KGHSH, CDR2 LQKENI. The V gene end was trimmed by 3 bases and the J gene end by 3 bases; junction bases not matched to a gene: 10. CDR3 size: 17 residues. CDR3 nucleotides: TGTGCCAGCTCACCCCTCGGGGCCGCGGGGGACACCGGGGAGCTGTTTTTT. Protein product: CASSPLGAAGDTGELFF.

There are a few counts of this clone. The chain uses TRBV18 and TRBJ1-1, with no clear D. Germline assignment: CDR1 KGHSH and CDR2 LQKENI. V was shortened by 3 bases and J by 2 bases, with 13 bases between the two germline ends. There are 15 residues in the CDR3. CDR3 residues: CASSPGGQKNTEAFF. CDR3 coding DNA: TGTGCCAGCTCACCCGGCGGTCAGAAAAACACTGAAGCTTTCTTT.

J is TRBJ1-1 and V is TRBV29-1; D uncertain. Germline CDR1 and CDR2: SQVTM and ANQGSEA. This CDR3 is 12 amino acids long. Trimming removed 8 bases at V and 1 base at J, with 11 bases between. CDR3 DNA: TGCAGCATTTTGACGGGGAACACTGAAGCTTTCTTT. Translating it yields CSILTGNTEAFF. The full variable domain, in which reference TRBV29-1 and TRBJ1-1 provide the parts outside the CDR3, is SAVISQKPSRDICQRGTSLTIQCQVDSQVTMMFWYRQQPGQSLTLIATANQGSEATYESGFVIDKFPISRPNLTFSTLTVSNMSPEDSSIYLCSILTGNTEAFFGQGTRLTVV.

CDR3 sequence: CASSQLPRWDREYNEQFF. The CDR3 region has the DNA TGTGCCAGCAGCCAACTCCCCCGTTGGGACAGGGAGTACAATGAGCAGTTCTTC. The V call is TRBV14, the J call TRBJ2-1; 9 positions agree with TRBD1. This CDR3 has 18 residues. Germline lookup yields CDR1 SGHDN and CDR2 FVKESK. The V segment lost 2 bases and the J segment 4 bases; nucleotides outside the gene matches: 12.

The chain carries TRBV7-2 and TRBJ2-2; D ambiguous. The CDR3 length is 12 residues. CDR1 is SGHTA, CDR2 FQGNSA, per germline. Trimming pared 3 bases from V and 6 bases from J, leaving 5 bases between. The DNA for the CDR3 is TGTGCCAGCAGCTTTCCTCCCGGGGAGCTGTTTTTT. Translation: CASSFPPGELFF.

With regard to this clone: Other nucleotide sequences in the sample specify the same CDR3. J is TRBJ2-2 and V is TRBV6-6; D not certain. Trimming took 6 bases from V and 2 from J, leaving 4 bases between them. Germline V lookup: CDR1 MNHNY, CDR2 SVGAGI (reference sequence). CDR3 length equals 12 residues. CDR3 coding DNA: TGTGCCAGCAGCCCAAACACCGGGGAGCTGTTTTTT. It is translated as CASSPNTGELFF.

The V call is TRBV7-2, the J call TRBJ2-5, with TRBD2 matching over 12 bases. This CDR3 is 14 amino acids long. Trimming removed 7 bases from V and 4 bases from J; junction bases left unmatched: 4. Germline CDR1 SGHTA, CDR2 FQGNSA. The CDR3 sequence: CASIPGLAGETQYF. In nucleotides, the CDR3 is TGTGCCAGCATCCCGGGACTAGCGGGAGAGACCCAGTACTTC.

V usage is TRBV6-5 and J usage is TRBJ1-1; possible D gene TRBD1, 5 bases. The CDR3 runs to 15 residues. Germline CDR1 and CDR2: MNHEY and SVGAGI. Written as DNA, the CDR3 is TGTGCAACCCAAAGGGGCGGCGTGGTGCACACTGAAGCTTTCTTT. Its translation: CATQRGGVVHTEAFF.

V and J are TRBV28 and TRBJ1-4; the D gene is possibly TRBD1 (6 bases). The germline V gene has CDR1 MDHEN and CDR2 SYDVKM. V lost 6 bases and J 7 bases, leaving 15 bases between the germline ends. The CDR3 spans 14 residues. The CDR3 spells CASRRDRLGEKLFF. The CDR3 region has the DNA TGTGCCAGCAGAAGAGACAGGCTTGGTGAAAAACTGTTTTTT.

This rearrangement joins TRBV2 to TRBJ1-1; unclear D gene. Germline V lookup: CDR1 SNHLY, CDR2 FYNNEI. CDR3 length: 12 residues. The V and J ends lost 4 bases and 1 base respectively, with 4 bases between them. The CDR3 sequence is CASSAGNTEAFF. In DNA, the CDR3 is TGTGCCAGCAGTGCAGGGAACACTGAAGCTTTCTTT.